Shown below are 19 T cell receptor beta chains from a single sample sequenced in a study of blood T cell repertoires in COVID-19. Method: immunoSEQ multiplex PCR; TCRdb's copy keeps in-frame clones and lacks some. The data contain fewer than 200,000 clones, roughly 86% of them singletons. The sequencing input was PBMCs or T cells enriched from blood (not recorded which). The receptors were sampled from a woman between 35 and 50 years old in a cohort exposed to, infected with or recovered from COVID-19 (not recorded which).

The chain combines TRBV7-8 with TRBJ2-2; 13 bases agree with TRBD2. Losses at the gene ends were 5 bases for V and 4 bases for J; bases not matched to a gene: 10. Germline values: CDR1 SGHVS, CDR2 FQNEAQ. CDR3 length equals 18 residues. CDR3 protein: CASSEGLAGISRTGELFF. For the CDR3, the DNA is TGTGCCAGCAGCGAGGGACTAGCGGGGATCTCTCGCACCGGGGAGCTGTTTTTT.

The V gene is TRBV6-5, the J gene TRBJ1-4; possibly TRBD1 for D (5 bases). The V and J ends lost 6 bases and 8 bases respectively, with 16 bases between them. Germline lookup yields CDR1 MNHEY and CDR2 SVGAGI. The CDR3 spans 14 residues. The CDR3, as DNA: TGTGCCAGCAGCTCCCCCGGGGGTTTGGAAAAACTGTTTTTT. Encoded protein: CASSSPGGLEKLFF.

This clone was detected a few times. The rearrangement joins TRBV6-5 to TRBJ1-1; weak D call: TRBD1 (5 bases). The CDR3 spans 15 residues. Germline V CDR1 and CDR2: MNHEY, SVGAGI. The ends were cut back, 2 bases at V and 0 bases at J, with 10 bases in the middle. CDR3 sequence: CASSYARGMNTEAFF. CDR3 in DNA: TGTGCCAGCAGTTACGCCCGGGGGATGAACACTGAAGCTTTCTTT.

This chain connects TRBV5-6 to TRBJ1-5; TRBD1 matches at 10 bases. The CDR3 totals 14 residues. Germline V CDR1 and CDR2: SGHDT, YYEEEE. J lost 9 bases, V lost 4 bases, and 7 bases had no gene match. CDR3 residues: CASSHGQGGRPQHF. In DNA form, the CDR3 reads TGTGCCAGCAGCCACGGACAGGGGGGCCGGCCCCAGCATTTT.

V usage is TRBV5-1 and J usage is TRBJ2-5; 8 bases are shared with TRBD2. With V trimmed by 0 bases and J by 3 bases, 1 base remained unmatched. Germline CDR1 SGHRS, CDR2 YFSETQ. CDR3 length: 14 amino acids. Written as DNA, the CDR3 is TGCGCCAGCAGCTTGGCCGGGAGGGAAGAGACCCAGTACTTC. Amino acids: CASSLAGREETQYF.

This chain joins TRBV11-2 and TRBJ2-3; 10 bases are shared with TRBD1. The J segment lost 5 bases and the V segment lost 4 bases, leaving 9 bases of the junction unmatched. This CDR3 comprises 16 residues. Germline V CDR1 and CDR2: SGHAT, FQNNGV. In DNA form, the CDR3 reads TGTGCCAGCAGCTATGCGACAGGGGGCGCGGGAGATACGCAGTATTTT. Amino acid sequence: CASSYATGGAGDTQYF. The whole variable domain, filled in from reference TRBV11-2 and TRBJ2-3, reads EAGVAQSPRYKIIEKRQSVAFWCNPISGHATLYWYQQILGQGPKLLIQFQNNGVVDDSQLPKDRFSAERLKGVDSTLKIQPAKLEDSAVYLCASSYATGGAGDTQYFGPGTRLTVL.

V and J are TRBV7-9 and TRBJ1-4, with TRBD1 matching 7 bases. The CDR3 has 15 amino acids. Unmatched junction bases numbered 9, after V lost 5 bases and J lost 6 bases. The germline V gene encodes CDR1 SEHNR and CDR2 FQNEAQ (reference sequence). CDR3 residues: CASSPDRVSDEKLFF. CDR3 in DNA: TGTGCCAGCAGCCCCGACAGGGTATCTGATGAAAAACTGTTTTTT.

The J gene is TRBJ1-1, the V gene TRBV24-1; no reliable D call. V was shortened by 9 bases and J by 6 bases, with 25 bases between the two germline ends. Germline-derived CDR1 and CDR2 are KGHDR and SFDVKD. The CDR3 has 16 amino acids. CDR3 residues: CATPKDGEGFSSEAFF. The CDR3 DNA reads TGTGCCACCCCTAAGGACGGCGAGGGATTTTCCTCTGAAGCTTTCTTT.

The chain uses TRBV11-2 and TRBJ1-1; D not certain. Germline V lookup: CDR1 SGHAT, CDR2 FQNNGV. V was clipped by 6 bases and J by 4 bases, with 6 bases between them. There are 11 residues in the CDR3. CDR3 in amino acids: CASRQITEAFF. CDR3 sequence (DNA): TGTGCCAGCAGACAGATCACTGAAGCTTTCTTT.

The gene calls are TRBV5-4 and TRBJ1-3; tentative D call: TRBD1 (6 bases). Trimming pared 0 bases from V and 0 bases from J, leaving 13 bases between. The CDR3 has 17 amino acids. Germline values: CDR1 SGHNT, CDR2 YYREEE (reference sequence). CDR3 DNA sequence: TGTGCCAGCAGCTTGGCCCGGGACATAGACTCTGGAAACACCATATATTTT. Translation gives CASSLARDIDSGNTIYF.

The J gene is TRBJ2-3, the V gene TRBV7-2; 11 nucleotides align to TRBD2. The CDR3 totals 15 residues. V dropped 3 bases and J dropped 3; count of bases not matched to a gene: 2. Germline V gives CDR1 SGHTA, CDR2 FQGNSA. CDR3 DNA: TGTGCCAGCAGCTTGACTAGCGGGGTAACAGATACGCAGTATTTT. Residues: CASSLTSGVTDTQYF.

The V gene is TRBV29-1, the J gene TRBJ1-1; maybe TRBD1 (5 bases). V was cut by 2 bases and J by 5 bases, with 12 bases left in between. From germline, CDR1 is SQVTM and CDR2 ANQGSEA. The CDR3 contains 13 residues. CDR3: CSVEPDSITEAFF. The CDR3 DNA follows: TGCAGCGTTGAACCTGACAGCATAACTGAAGCTTTCTTT.

CDR3 nucleotides: TGCAGCGTAGCAACAGGGGCCCACACTGAAGCTTTCTTT. Protein product: CSVATGAHTEAFF. V usage is TRBV29-1 and J usage is TRBJ1-1, with TRBD1 identical over 7 bases. The junction had 7 bases not matched to a gene; V was cut back by 6 bases and J by 3 bases. Germline V gives CDR1 SQVTM, CDR2 ANQGSEA. CDR3 size: 13 residues.

The chain carries TRBV7-9 and TRBJ1-1; maybe TRBD1 (6 bases). The CDR3 is made up of 13 amino acids. The germline CDR1 and CDR2 sequences are SEHNR and FQNEAQ (reference sequence). V was shortened by 5 bases and J by 2 bases, with 9 bases between the two germline ends. In nucleotides, the CDR3 is TGTGCCAGCAGCCTCAGGGGCAACACTGAAGCTTTCTTT. It specifies CASSLRGNTEAFF.

V usage is TRBV10-3 and J usage is TRBJ1-1; 8 positions match TRBD1. The CDR3 is 16 residues long. Looked up from germline, CDR1 is ENHRY and CDR2 is SYGVKD. The J segment lost 1 base and the V segment lost 6 bases, leaving 10 bases of the junction unmatched. CDR3 DNA: TGTGCCATCAGCAACACAGGGGGAGGTGGGAACACTGAAGCTTTCTTT. It encodes CAISNTGGGGNTEAFF.

The rearrangement links TRBV6-4 to TRBJ1-1; TRBD1 matches 7 bases. The germline CDR1 and CDR2 sequences are MRHNA and SNTAGT. V lost 6 bases, J lost 1 base, and 5 bases stayed unmatched. The CDR3 totals 14 residues. The CDR3, as DNA: TGTGCCAGCAGAGGACGACAGGGGAACACTGAAGCTTTCTTT. Protein sequence: CASRGRQGNTEAFF.

This clone was detected only once. The gene calls are TRBV6-2 or TRBV6-3 and TRBJ1-2; D not resolved. V shed 0 bases and J shed 4 bases, with 9 bases lying between them. The CDR3 spans 14 residues. CDR1 is MNHEY and CDR2 is SVGEGT in the germline V gene. The CDR3 protein is CASSYSGASYGYTF. CDR3 DNA: TGTGCCAGCAGTTACTCGGGAGCGAGCTATGGCTACACCTTC.

This clone has more than one count but fewer than ten. The V gene is TRBV4-1, the J gene TRBJ1-1; possibly TRBD1 for D (5 bases). The CDR3 loop spans 13 amino acids. Germline V gene data show CDR1 as MGHRA and CDR2 as YSYEKL. V lost 5 bases, J lost 10 bases, and 17 bases lay in between. In DNA form, the CDR3 reads TGCGCCAGCAGCTACGTTGGGGCAGGGCCAGCTTTCTTT. Encoded protein: CASSYVGAGPAFF.

The chain has TRBV6-1 and TRBJ2-7; possible D gene TRBD2, 6 bases. The CDR3 consists of 15 residues. CDR1 and CDR2 (germline): MNHNS, SASEGT. Trimming took 3 bases from V and 3 from J, leaving 15 bases between them. The DNA of the CDR3 is TGTGCCAGCAGTGAGGCGGGATCGCCTTACTACGAGCAGTACTTC. Translated: CASSEAGSPYYEQYF.